This T cell receptor (beta chain) was profiled in a study of monozygotic twins with inflammatory bowel disease. Whole-study results and caveats: Especially where disease activity was present, IBD patients had fewer clonotypes in common with others than healthy twins did.

Remarks on this clonotype: Its antigen remains unknown.

Following a re-call of the 5' RACE reads, TCRdb has one entry per CDR3 protein and lacks DNA. This listing includes some 130,000 distinct CDR3 sequences. The germline gives CDR1 SGHRS, CDR2 YFSETQ. CDR3 size: 16 residues. The V gene is TRBV5-1, the J gene TRBJ1-2; the D call of TRBD1 rests on TCRdb alone, since no DNA is present to check it. Sequencing was done on a sample of blood. The receptor comes from a human donor with ulcerative colitis or Crohn's disease, or a healthy co-twin of an affected twin (not recorded which). CDR3 loop: CASSLNDGLQGHGYTF.